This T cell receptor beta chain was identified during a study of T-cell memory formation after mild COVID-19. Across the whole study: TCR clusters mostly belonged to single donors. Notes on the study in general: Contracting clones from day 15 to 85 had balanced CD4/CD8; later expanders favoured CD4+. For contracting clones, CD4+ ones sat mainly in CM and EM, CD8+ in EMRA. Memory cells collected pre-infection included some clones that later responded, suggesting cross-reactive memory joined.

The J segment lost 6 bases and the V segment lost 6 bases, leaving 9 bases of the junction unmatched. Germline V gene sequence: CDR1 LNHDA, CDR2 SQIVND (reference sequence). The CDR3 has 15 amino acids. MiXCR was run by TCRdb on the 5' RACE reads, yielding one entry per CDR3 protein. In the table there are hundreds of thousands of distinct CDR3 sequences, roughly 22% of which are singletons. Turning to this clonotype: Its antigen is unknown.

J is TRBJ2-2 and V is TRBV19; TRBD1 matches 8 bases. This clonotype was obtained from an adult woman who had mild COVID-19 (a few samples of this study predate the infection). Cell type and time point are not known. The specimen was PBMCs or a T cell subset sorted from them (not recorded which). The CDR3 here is CASSPIDRGAGELFF. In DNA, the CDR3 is TGTGCCAGTAGCCCTATTGACAGGGGCGCCGGGGAGCTGTTTTTT.